The 20 T cell receptor beta chains below were found in one sample sequenced in a study of T cell changes during pregnancy in multiple sclerosis. Measured with immunoSEQ multiplex PCR; TCRdb has only the in-frame clones, and not every one. The repertoire includes about 40,000 clones, about 88% of them detected once, and more than 0.95% sits in the top ten. This sample comprised CD4+ T cells from peripheral blood mononuclear cells, obtained before pregnancy. The receptor set was obtained from a female donor with multiple sclerosis, enrolled in a pregnancy study.

The chain employs TRBV5-1 and TRBJ2-2, with a tentative D call TRBD2 (5 bases). The germline V gene has CDR1 SGHRS and CDR2 YFSETQ. This CDR3 contains 15 residues. The germline V and J ends were trimmed by 4 bases and 3 bases, with 13 bases remaining between them. The CDR3 sequence is CASSGRGIDTGELFF. CDR3 DNA: TGCGCCAGCAGCGGTCGGGGTATTGACACCGGGGAGCTGTTTTTT.

This chain connects TRBV6-5 to TRBJ1-1; 10 bases match TRBD1. The V segment lost 5 bases and the J segment 1 base; nucleotides outside the gene matches: 1. The CDR3 sequence is 14 residues long. Looked up from germline, CDR1 is MNHEY and CDR2 is SVGAGI. The CDR3 spells CASSRQGANTEAFF. As DNA, the CDR3 is TGTGCCAGCAGTAGACAGGGGGCGAACACTGAAGCTTTCTTT.

CDR3: CASSQRREVATGELFF. The CDR3 DNA is TGTGCCAGCAGCCAGCGGCGGGAGGTGGCCACCGGGGAGCTGTTTTTT. The V and J genes are TRBV7-6 and TRBJ2-2, with 8 bases that match TRBD2. The CDR3 totals 16 residues. Germline CDR1 SGHVS, CDR2 FNYEAQ. The V segment lost 5 bases and the J segment 4 bases; nucleotides outside the gene matches: 9.

J is TRBJ1-1 and V is TRBV10-1; perhaps TRBD1 as D (5 bases). Trimming left V 3 bases short and J 1 base short, with 9 bases between. Per germline, CDR1 WNHNN and CDR2 SYGVQD (reference sequence). The CDR3 covers 14 residues. The CDR3 region has the DNA TGCGCCAGCAGTGAAGACAGTGCGAACACTGAAGCTTTCTTT. Its protein product is CASSEDSANTEAFF.

This chain connects TRBV14 to TRBJ1-4, with 7 bases fitting TRBD1. This CDR3 region has 15 residues. The trim removed 4 bases at V and 8 bases at J, leaving 10 bases unmatched. Germline CDR1 and CDR2: SGHDN and FVKESK. As DNA, the CDR3 is TGTGCCAGCAGCCCATCAGGGAGGACAGGCGAAAAACTGTTTTTT. Translation: CASSPSGRTGEKLFF.

This rearrangement joins TRBV2 to TRBJ2-5; maybe TRBD2 (6 bases). The DNA end is more similar to TRBJ2-7, so the J call may be wrong. This CDR3 is built from 12 residues. Germline V gene data show CDR1 as SNHLY and CDR2 as FYNNEI. The CDR3 region is CASRGLTYEQYF. The CDR3 coding sequence is TGTGCCAGCAGGGGACTTACCTACGAGCAGTACTTC.

This chain joins TRBV4-1 and TRBJ2-7, with 7 nucleotides matching TRBD1. Germline CDR1 MGHRA, CDR2 YSYEKL. CDR3 length: 15 residues. The V gene end was trimmed by 4 bases and the J gene end by 5 bases; junction bases not matched to a gene: 11. The CDR3 DNA sequence: TGCGCCAGCAGCCGTCGTGTAGGGGGCGAAGACGAGCAGTACTTC. The encoded protein is CASSRRVGGEDEQYF.

J is TRBJ2-3 and V is TRBV7-9, with D hard to call. Trimming took off 1 base at V and 3 bases at J, with 5 bases between the two ends. CDR1 SEHNR and CDR2 FQNEAQ come from the germline V gene (reference sequence). This CDR3 has 13 residues. The CDR3: CASSLDATDTQYF. The DNA for the CDR3 is TGTGCCAGCAGCTTAGATGCGACAGATACGCAGTATTTT.

Comment on this clone: Compared with germline, one end of the junction differs, possibly owing to a read error. The rearrangement uses TRBV5-1 and TRBJ1-2, with 9 bases that match TRBD1. The germline V gene has CDR1 SGHRS and CDR2 YFSETQ. The CDR3 extends over 15 amino acids. The CDR3 nucleotides read TGCGCCAGCAGTTTGGACAGGGGTAATATTTATGGCTACACCTTC. Protein: CASSLDRGNIYGYTF. Drawing the rest from reference TRBV5-1 and TRBJ1-2, the complete variable domain is KAGVTQTPRYLIKTRGQQVTLSCSPISGHRSVSWYQQTPGQGLQFLFEYFSETQRNKGNFPGRFSGRQFSNSRSEMNVSTLELGDSALYLCASSLDRGNIYGYTFGSGTRLTVV.

The chain couples TRBV18 to TRBJ2-5; TRBD2 matches at 7 bases. J gave up 5 bases and V 0 bases, and 0 bases lay outside the gene matches. Germline V gives CDR1 KGHSH, CDR2 LQKENI. CDR3 length equals 13 residues. CDR3 protein: CASSPPGGETQYF. The CDR3 DNA reads TGTGCCAGCTCACCACCGGGGGGGGAGACCCAGTACTTC. Using reference TRBV18 and TRBJ2-5 for the parts outside the CDR3, the full variable domain is NAGVMQNPRHLVRRRGQEARLRCSPMKGHSHVYWYRQLPEEGLKFMVYLQKENIIDESGMPKERFSAEFPKEGPSILRIQQVVRGDSAAYFCASSPPGGETQYFGPGTRLLVL.

As to this clone: One junction end does not reproduce the germline sequence, and a read error may be involved. The V call is TRBV19, the J call TRBJ1-5, with D perhaps matching TRBD1 (6 bases). From germline, CDR1 is LNHDA and CDR2 SQIVND (reference sequence). This CDR3 region has 16 residues. The CDR3 spells CASSPRGGRVNQPQHF. CDR3 DNA: TGTGCCAGTAGTCCTCGGGGGGGCAGGGTCAATCAACCCCAGCATTTT.

This chain joins TRBV30 and TRBJ1-2; 7 bases line up with TRBD1. This CDR3 has 13 amino acids. The ends lost 4 bases at V and 5 bases at J; junction bases unmatched: 7. Germline V lookup: CDR1 GTSNPN, CDR2 SVGIG (reference sequence). CDR3 protein: CAWMTDRPYGYTF. CDR3 DNA: TGTGCCTGGATGACGGACAGGCCGTATGGCTACACCTTC.

The gene calls are TRBV28 and TRBJ1-2; perhaps TRBD1 as D (5 bases). Germline V gene lookup returns CDR1 MDHEN and CDR2 SYDVKM. This CDR3 region has 13 residues. Trimming cost V 7 bases and J 4 bases, with 13 bases left between them. The CDR3 coding sequence is TGTGCCAGCACCTCCTCAGGGCCCTATGGCTACACCTTC. Its protein product is CASTSSGPYGYTF.

The genes are TRBV7-2 and TRBJ2-7, with D unresolved. The length of the CDR3 is 11 residues. Trimming left V 5 bases short and J 4 bases short, with 6 bases between. Germline lookup yields CDR1 SGHTA and CDR2 FQGNSA. The CDR3 nucleotides read TGTGCCAGCAGCCTCCTATACGAGCAGTACTTC. Translated, it gives CASSLLYEQYF.

The chain is built from TRBV13 and TRBJ2-3, with unresolved D. The CDR3 is 16 amino acids. With 2 bases removed from V and 2 bases from J, the gap between germline ends came to 14 bases. The V gene's germline CDR1 is PRHDT and CDR2 FYEKMQ (reference sequence). The CDR3 protein is CASSLRVSRDTDTQYF. Here the CDR3 DNA reads TGTGCCAGCAGCTTACGCGTGTCACGAGACACAGATACGCAGTATTTT.

J is TRBJ2-5 and V is TRBV6-6; maybe TRBD2 (6 bases). CDR3 length: 14 amino acids. Trimming removed 0 bases at V and 5 bases at J, with 10 bases between. Germline V gene sequence: CDR1 MNHNY, CDR2 SVGAGI (reference sequence). The CDR3 protein is CASSYSGGRETQYF. The CDR3, as DNA: TGTGCCAGCAGTTACTCGGGGGGTCGGGAGACCCAGTACTTC.

In nucleotides, the CDR3 is TGCGCCAGCAGCCAAGGTCGACAGGCCCTGGCCTGGGGCTACACCTTC. Translating it yields CASSQGRQALAWGYTF. The chain recombines TRBV4-3 with TRBJ1-2; TRBD1 might be the D (6 bases). This CDR3 is built from 16 residues. CDR1 and CDR2 from the germline V gene are LGHNA and YSLEER. V lost 1 base to trimming and J lost 8 bases, with 20 bases between them.

This chain connects TRBV28 to TRBJ1-5; 7 nucleotides line up with TRBD1. This CDR3 has 14 amino acids. J was trimmed by 3 bases and V by 6 bases; bases with no gene match: 5. Germline values: CDR1 MDHEN, CDR2 SYDVKM. CDR3 bases: TGTGCCAGCAGGGACAGGTGGTACAATCAGCCCCAGCATTTT. Translated, it gives CASRDRWYNQPQHF.

V and J are TRBV6-1 and TRBJ2-3, with a weak D call TRBD1 (6 bases). Germline CDR1 reads MNHNS; CDR2 reads SASEGT. The CDR3 is 16 amino acids. Trimming took off 4 bases at V and 0 bases at J, with 14 bases between the two ends. CDR3 residues: CASSAWTVGSTDTQYF. The CDR3 DNA follows: TGTGCCAGCAGTGCATGGACAGTAGGTAGCACAGATACGCAGTATTTT.

The chain combines TRBV2 with TRBJ2-2, with 8 bases fitting TRBD2. Trimming removed 4 bases from V and 2 bases from J; junction bases left unmatched: 3. Germline values: CDR1 SNHLY, CDR2 FYNNEI. The CDR3 loop spans 15 amino acids. CDR3 residues: CASSGTSRNTGELFF. The DNA of the CDR3 is TGTGCCAGCAGTGGGACTAGCAGAAACACCGGGGAGCTGTTTTTT.